What follows are 25 T cell receptor beta chains derived from one specimen sequenced in a study of OX40 agonist ivuxolimab in advanced cancers. The data were produced by immunoSEQ multiplex PCR, yet TCRdb's version contains in-frame clones alone and is incomplete. The sample has about 100,000 clones; more than 85% are singletons. The source material was CD4+ or CD8+ T cells sorted from blood, sampled in a trial of the OX40 agonist ivuxolimab. These receptors were collected from an adult with an advanced solid tumor such as melanoma, head and neck, liver or kidney cancer.

The chain recombines TRBV9 with TRBJ2-3, with D possibly being TRBD1 (7 bases). The V gene's germline CDR1 is SGDLS and CDR2 YYNGEE. With 0 bases removed from V and 4 bases from J, the gap between germline ends came to 12 bases. This CDR3 is built from 15 residues. The CDR3 DNA sequence: TGTGCCAGCAGCGTAGCTTTCAGGGGGGCAGATACGCAGTATTTT. Its translation: CASSVAFRGADTQYF.

This clone was counted once. This sequence joins TRBV2 and TRBJ2-7; D not certain. Per germline, CDR1 SNHLY and CDR2 FYNNEI. The CDR3 has 12 residues. Trimming removed 5 bases at V and 6 bases at J, with 11 bases between. CDR3 protein: CASSRAVTEQYF. CDR3 coding DNA: TGTGCCAGCAGTAGGGCTGTCACCGAGCAGTACTTC.

The chain has TRBV2 and TRBJ1-2, with TRBD1 as a possible D gene (5 bases). The CDR3 consists of 14 residues. V lost 3 bases to trimming and J lost 5 bases, with 13 bases between them. Germline lookup yields CDR1 SNHLY and CDR2 FYNNEI. The CDR3, as DNA: TGTGCCAGCAGTGAGAACGGAGGGGCGTATGGCTACACCTTC. Translated: CASSENGGAYGYTF.

The V call is TRBV7-6, the J call TRBJ1-3, with 8 bases that match TRBD1. The CDR3 is made up of 14 amino acids. Trimming cost V 4 bases and J 2 bases; bases outside gene matches: 1. Germline values: CDR1 SGHVS, CDR2 FNYEAQ. The CDR3 DNA reads TGTGCCAGCAGCTGGACAGGGCCTGGAAACACCATATATTTT. It translates to CASSWTGPGNTIYF.

In DNA, the CDR3 is TGTGCCAGCTTTCGTGGGACCTACGAGCAGTACTTC. Encoded protein: CASFRGTYEQYF. The chain combines TRBV2 with TRBJ2-7; D not resolved. Germline V gives CDR1 SNHLY, CDR2 FYNNEI. CDR3 length equals 12 residues. Between the trimmed V and J ends, which lost 8 bases and 2 bases, there was a span of 10 bases.

As to this clone: The junction shows a germline mismatch at one end, possibly a read error. This chain uses TRBV14 with TRBJ2-7; D remains ambiguous. The CDR3 totals 13 residues. Looked up from germline, CDR1 is SGHDN and CDR2 is FVKESK. The CDR3 DNA follows: TGTGCCAGCAGCCAAGCGGGCAGCCGGCTGAGGAACTTC. This translates into CASSQAGSRLRNF.

The chain combines TRBV9 with TRBJ2-5; 8 bases align to TRBD2. This CDR3 is built from 15 residues. The V segment lost 2 bases and the J segment 3 bases; nucleotides outside the gene matches: 6. CDR1 SGDLS and CDR2 YYNGEE come from the germline V gene. CDR3 coding DNA: TGTGCCAGCAGCGTGGCAGCGGGAGAGAAAGAGACCCAGTACTTC. This translates into CASSVAAGEKETQYF.

The gene calls are TRBV27 and TRBJ2-1, with D possibly called TRBD1 or TRBD2 (5 bases each). The germline CDR1 and CDR2 sequences are MNHEY and SMNVEV (reference sequence). V shed 3 bases and J shed 1 base, with 13 bases lying between them. The CDR3 is made up of 16 amino acids. The CDR3 DNA follows: TGTGCCAGCAGTTTCAGGGACCGGTATTCCTACAATGAGCAGTTCTTC. Translation: CASSFRDRYSYNEQFF.

The J gene is TRBJ2-1, the V gene TRBV5-6, with 8 bases aligning to TRBD1. Unmatched junction bases numbered 2, after V lost 2 bases and J lost 10 bases. The length of the CDR3 is 12 residues. CDR1 is SGHDT, CDR2 YYEEEE, per germline. CDR3 in amino acids: CASSLWTGEQFF. As DNA, the CDR3 is TGTGCCAGCAGCTTATGGACAGGGGAGCAGTTCTTC. Full variable domain (outside the CDR3, taken from reference TRBV5-6 and TRBJ2-1): DAGVTQSPTHLIKTRGQQVTLRCSPKSGHDTVSWYQQALGQGPQFIFQYYEEEERQRGNFPDRFSGHQFPNYSSELNVNALLLGDSALYLCASSLWTGEQFFGPGTRLTVL.

The rearrangement joins TRBV4-1 to TRBJ2-3; a possible D gene is TRBD2 (5 bases). V lost 0 bases and J lost 3, with 16 bases in between. The CDR3 loop spans 17 amino acids. Per the germline V gene, CDR1 is MGHRA and CDR2 is YSYEKL. The CDR3 spells CASSQDGSVLATDTQYF. In DNA form, the CDR3 reads TGCGCCAGCAGCCAAGATGGATCAGTGCTAGCTACAGATACGCAGTATTTT.

V gene TRBV6-6 combines with J gene TRBJ2-2; 7 nucleotides align to TRBD1. The germline V gene encodes CDR1 MNHNY and CDR2 SVGAGI (reference sequence). This CDR3 is built from 13 residues. Losses at the gene ends were 6 bases for V and 6 bases for J; bases not matched to a gene: 4. DNA for the CDR3: TGTGCCAGCAGGCCACAGGGGCCCGGGGAGCTGTTTTTT. Residues: CASRPQGPGELFF.

This chain joins TRBV6-5 and TRBJ1-2, with 10 bases that match TRBD1. In germline, CDR1 is MNHEY, CDR2 SVGAGI. The junction had 2 bases not matched to a gene; V was cut back by 0 bases and J by 4 bases. This CDR3 is 15 amino acids long. In nucleotides, the CDR3 is TGTGCCAGCAGTTACTCGGGACAGGGGAGCTATGGCTACACCTTC. It translates to CASSYSGQGSYGYTF.

The chain couples TRBV5-1 to TRBJ2-7; 10 positions agree with TRBD2. Germline CDR1 SGHRS, CDR2 YFSETQ. The trim removed 0 bases at V and 3 bases at J, leaving 3 bases unmatched. This CDR3 has 15 residues. CDR3 bases: TGCGCCAGCAGCTTGGCGGCTAGCGGGGGCTACGAGCAGTACTTC. It yields the protein CASSLAASGGYEQYF.

The chain uses TRBV9 and TRBJ2-7, with 9 bases identical to TRBD2. The CDR3 covers 16 residues. Unmatched junction bases numbered 4, after V lost 0 bases and J lost 0 bases. Germline values: CDR1 SGDLS, CDR2 YYNGEE. For the CDR3, the DNA is TGTGCCAGCAGCGTAGGCTGGACTAGCGCCTCCTACGAGCAGTACTTC. Translation gives CASSVGWTSASYEQYF.

This clone turned up a few times. The CDR3, as DNA: TGTGCCAGCAGCTACCCGGACCGGGCGGAAAAACTGTTTTTT. As protein: CASSYPDRAEKLFF. This chain uses TRBV5-6 with TRBJ1-4; no firm D call. The CDR3 spans 14 residues. CDR1 is SGHDT and CDR2 is YYEEEE in the germline V gene. Trimming shortened V by 3 bases and J by 8 bases, and 14 bases separated the two germline ends.

This clone was found a few times. The chain links TRBV19 to TRBJ2-7, with 8 bases identical to TRBD1. CDR1 is LNHDA and CDR2 is SQIVND in the germline V gene (reference sequence). The CDR3 totals 14 residues. J gave up 0 bases and V 5 bases, and 3 bases lay outside the gene matches. The CDR3 region is CASSRTGSSYEQYF. The DNA for the CDR3 is TGTGCCAGTAGTCGGACAGGGAGCTCCTACGAGCAGTACTTC. The complete variable domain, with remaining parts taken from reference TRBV19 and TRBJ2-7, reads DGGITQSPKYLFRKEGQNVTLSCEQNLNHDAMYWYRQDPGQGLRLIYYSQIVNDFQKGDIAEGYSVSREKKESFPLTVTSAQKNPTAFYLCASSRTGSSYEQYFGPGTRLTVT.

V is TRBV5-1 and J is TRBJ2-7; 10 positions match TRBD2. The CDR3 is made up of 14 amino acids. Germline assignment: CDR1 SGHRS and CDR2 YFSETQ. Germline trimming cut 2 bases from V and 3 bases from J; bases unmatched to any gene: 2. For the CDR3, the DNA is TGCGCCAGCAGCTTTGGGACTAGCGACTACGAGCAGTACTTC. It translates to CASSFGTSDYEQYF.

V usage is TRBV18 and J usage is TRBJ1-2; 8 bases line up with TRBD1. The V segment lost 5 bases and the J segment 0 bases; nucleotides outside the gene matches: 8. Germline V gene sequence: CDR1 KGHSH, CDR2 LQKENI. The CDR3 sequence is 16 residues long. Here the CDR3 reads CASSRRQGRANYGYTF. In DNA, the CDR3 is TGTGCCAGCTCAAGGAGACAGGGGCGAGCTAACTATGGCTACACCTTC.

The chain couples TRBV11-2 to TRBJ2-3, with a possible D match to TRBD1 (5 bases). In germline, CDR1 is SGHAT, CDR2 FQNNGV. The V end lost 8 bases, the J end lost 7 bases, and 16 bases lay between the germline ends. The CDR3 has 13 residues. Here the CDR3 reads CASEQGPSNTQYF. The CDR3 nucleotides read TGTGCCAGCGAGCAGGGCCCTTCGAATACGCAGTATTTT.

The CDR3 loop reads CASSLASSRVDTQYF. The CDR3 DNA sequence: TGTGCCAGCAGCTTAGCGTCATCCAGGGTAGATACGCAGTATTTT. This rearrangement joins TRBV7-2 to TRBJ2-3; D is possibly TRBD1 (5 bases). The germline V gene has CDR1 SGHTA and CDR2 FQGNSA. V shed 0 bases and J shed 5 bases, with 12 bases lying between them. The CDR3 contains 15 residues.

In the case of this clone: This CDR3 is also generated by other DNA sequences in the sample. The J gene is TRBJ1-2, the V gene TRBV6-5; 10 positions match TRBD1. The CDR3 contains 13 residues. J gave up 5 bases and V 6 bases, and 3 bases lay outside the gene matches. Germline-derived CDR1 and CDR2 are MNHEY and SVGAGI. CDR3 in amino acids: CASSRDRGYGYTF. The DNA for the CDR3 is TGTGCCAGCAGCCGGGACAGGGGATATGGCTACACCTTC.

The chain links TRBV6-5 to TRBJ2-2; 7 bases fit TRBD1. V dropped 10 bases and J dropped 5; count of bases not matched to a gene: 10. This CDR3 contains 14 residues. From germline, CDR1 is MNHEY and CDR2 SVGAGI. Here the CDR3 reads CATNDRERTGELFF. In nucleotides, the CDR3 is TGTGCCACCAACGACAGGGAAAGAACCGGGGAGCTGTTTTTT.

The chain links TRBV2 to TRBJ1-5; D uncertain. Trimming left V 3 bases short and J 5 bases short, with 8 bases between. This CDR3 is built from 13 residues. CDR1 and CDR2 (germline): SNHLY, FYNNEI. CDR3 nucleotides: TGTGCCAGCAGTGACAGGAGTTATCAGCCCCAGCATTTT. Amino acid sequence: CASSDRSYQPQHF. Supplemented by reference TRBV2 and TRBJ1-5, the full variable domain reads EPEVTQTPSHQVTQMGQEVILRCVPISNHLYFYWYRQILGQKVEFLVSFYNNEISEKSEIFDDQFSVERPDGSNFTLKIRSTKLEDSAMYFCASSDRSYQPQHFGDGTRLSIL.

The chain employs TRBV2 and TRBJ2-2; 8 bases agree with TRBD1. The CDR3 length is 15 residues. Unmatched junction bases numbered 6, after V lost 2 bases and J lost 7 bases. Germline values: CDR1 SNHLY, CDR2 FYNNEI. The CDR3: CASSERTGGSGELFF. The CDR3 nucleotides read TGTGCCAGCAGTGAACGAACAGGGGGGAGCGGGGAGCTGTTTTTT.

This chain uses TRBV28 with TRBJ1-2; 9 nucleotides line up with TRBD1. In germline, CDR1 is MDHEN, CDR2 SYDVKM. V lost 3 bases to trimming and J lost 6 bases; unmatched junction nucleotides: 8. The CDR3 runs to 15 residues. CDR3 bases: TGTGCCAGCAGTTTGCCACCGGGACAGGGTAATGGCTACACCTTC. The encoded protein is CASSLPPGQGNGYTF.